One and the same sample provided the 8 T cell receptor beta chains below, sequenced in a study of blood T cell repertoires in COVID-19. Repertoires were generated with immunoSEQ multiplex PCR, while TCRdb's copy carries only in-frame clones and drops some. The top ten clones hold roughly 13% of a sample with more than 25,000 clones, 65% to 90% of them seen once. Sequencing was carried out using peripheral blood. The receptors were sampled from a human donor in a cohort sampled during active COVID-19.

This clone ranks as medium-sized. Distinct nucleotide sequences in the sample also encode this CDR3. The gene calls are TRBV4-1 and TRBJ2-2, with D hard to call. The germline CDR1 and CDR2 sequences are MGHRA and YSYEKL. The germline V and J ends were trimmed by 4 bases and 1 base, with 7 bases remaining between them. The CDR3 totals 14 residues. The chain's CDR3 is CASSRTVNTGELFF. CDR3 DNA sequence: TGCGCCAGCAGCCGCACTGTGAACACCGGGGAGCTGTTTTTT.

J is TRBJ2-3 and V is TRBV5-5; 10 bases align to TRBD2. The ends lost 4 bases at V and 7 bases at J; junction bases unmatched: 6. The CDR3 loop spans 14 amino acids. Germline lookup yields CDR1 SGHKS and CDR2 YYEKEE (reference sequence). The CDR3: CASSQGTSVNTQYF. In DNA form, the CDR3 reads TGTGCCAGCAGCCAAGGGACTAGCGTGAATACGCAGTATTTT.

The chain recombines TRBV14 with TRBJ1-6; 8 nucleotides line up with TRBD1. V was clipped by 2 bases and J by 9 bases; unmatched bases: 6. CDR3 length: 15 residues. Germline V gives CDR1 SGHDN, CDR2 FVKESK. DNA of the CDR3: TGTGCCAGCAGCCAATGGACAGGGATCCGTTCACCCCTCCACTTT. Its protein is CASSQWTGIRSPLHF.

This chain links TRBV11-2 with TRBJ2-5, with TRBD2 matching over 10 bases. Trimming took 1 base from V and 4 from J; bases not matched to a gene: 6. CDR3 length equals 16 residues. The germline V gene encodes CDR1 SGHAT and CDR2 FQNNGV. CDR3 coding DNA: TGTGCCAGCAGCTTAGTTAGCGGGGGGATCCGAGAGACCCAGTACTTC. This sequence encodes CASSLVSGGIRETQYF.

The chain carries TRBV5-1 and TRBJ2-3; 8 nucleotides match TRBD2. The CDR3 is 15 amino acids. V lost 4 bases, J lost 2 bases, and 6 bases stayed unmatched. Germline CDR1 is SGHRS and CDR2 is YFSETQ. CDR3 nucleotide sequence: TGCGCCAGCAGCAGGACTAGCCCGATCACAGATACGCAGTATTTT. It translates to CASSRTSPITDTQYF.

V is TRBV5-1 and J is TRBJ2-1; 9 bases are a match to TRBD2. This CDR3 has 16 residues. V was pared by 0 bases and J by 7 bases, with 8 bases of the junction left unmatched. Germline loops: CDR1 SGHRS, CDR2 YFSETQ. CDR3 DNA: TGCGCCAGCAGCTTGGGGCCTAGCGGGGTGGGGAATGAGCAGTTCTTC. Translated, it gives CASSLGPSGVGNEQFF.

The chain carries TRBV28 and TRBJ1-6; 10 bases fit TRBD1. Germline assignment: CDR1 MDHEN and CDR2 SYDVKM. V was pared by 1 base and J by 9 bases, with 18 bases of the junction left unmatched. This CDR3 is 20 amino acids long. The CDR3 region is CASSLSRRPQTGGWVSPLHF. CDR3 DNA sequence: TGTGCCAGCAGTTTATCTAGGAGGCCACAGACAGGGGGCTGGGTTTCACCCCTCCACTTT.

The rearrangement uses TRBV28 and TRBJ2-7; the match to TRBD2 covers 8 bases. J lost 7 bases, V lost 3 bases, and 17 bases had no gene match. This CDR3 comprises 17 residues. Germline V lookup: CDR1 MDHEN, CDR2 SYDVKM. The CDR3 region has the DNA TGTGCCAGCAGTTTCTTATTATCGGGGGGGCCTCTGCAGGAGCAGTACTTC. This encodes CASSFLLSGGPLQEQYF.